This T cell receptor beta chain was retrieved from a study of T cells in women clearing cervical HPV infection. Study-level background: Controls were women whose single incident HPV16 infection cleared within 12 months without precancer or cancer.

Assay used: immunoSEQ multiplex PCR; TCRdb lists only in-frame clones, some missing. This sample's table reports 20,000 to 25,000 clones. With 0 bases removed from V and 0 bases from J, the gap between germline ends came to 9 bases. Germline assignment: CDR1 DFQATT and CDR2 SNEGSKA (reference sequence). The CDR3 totals 15 residues. As concerns this clone: The CDR3 extends 3 residues past the end of the read, so its final part is completed from the germline J gene.

The rearrangement uses TRBV20-1 and TRBJ1-3; D is perhaps TRBD1 (5 bases). The specimen was blood buffy coat. The receptor comes from a woman between 18 and 70 years old with a cervical HPV16 infection that either progressed to CIN3+ or cleared (not recorded which). The CDR3 DNA, read in part, is TGCAGTGCTAGAGACCCGACAGACTCTGGAAACACC. Its translation is CSARDPTDSGNT. The full CDR3 protein reads CSARDPTDSGNTIYF.